This is a list of T cell receptor beta chains from one sample in a study of blood T cell repertoires in COVID-19. Measured with immunoSEQ multiplex PCR; TCRdb has only the in-frame clones, and not every one. Of some 150,000 clones in the sample, roughly 85% were seen once. The specimen was PBMCs or T cells enriched from blood (not recorded which). All receptors derive from a man aged 50 to 60 who had recovered from COVID-19. The CDR3 runs from the conserved cysteine through the conserved F or W. A D gene is named only where the DNA matches it firmly. Clone size is given for some rows only: seen once, a few or many times, or a class if the clone is expanded.

d_gene	j_gene	len	v_gene	abundance	CDR3nt	CDR3aa
NA	TRBJ2-7	12	TRBV30	NA	TGTGCCTGGAGTCAGGGGGGCTACGAGCAGTACTTC	CAWSQGGYEQYF
TRBD1	TRBJ2-5	16	TRBV19	NA	TGTGCCAGTAGCCCCACGGCAACAGGGGGGCGGGAGACCCAGTACTTC	CASSPTATGGRETQYF
NA	TRBJ2-4	13	TRBV18	NA	TGTGCCAGCTCAGCGTCTGCCAAAAACATTCAGTACTTC	CASSASAKNIQYF
TRBD2	TRBJ2-1	15	TRBV13	NA	TGTGCCAGCAGCTTAGGACTAGCGGGTCTCAATGAGCAGTTCTTC	CASSLGLAGLNEQFF
NA	TRBJ2-3	15	TRBV5-1	once	TGCGCCAGCAGCTTCTCAGGCTGGAAGACAGATACGCAGTATTTT	CASSFSGWKTDTQYF
NA	TRBJ1-1	17	TRBV5-1	NA	TGCGCCAGCAGCTTGGCGAGAATGGCTGACATGAACACTGAAGCTTTCTTT	CASSLARMADMNTEAFF
TRBD1	TRBJ1-3	15	TRBV5-1	NA	TGCGCCAGCAGCCCAATACAGGGGACTGGAAACACCATATATTTT	CASSPIQGTGNTIYF
TRBD2	TRBJ2-7	17	TRBV3-1/TRBV3-2	NA	TGTGCCAGCAGCCAAGGGACACGCGACGGGAGGGCCTGTGTGCAGTACTTC	CASSQGTRDGRACVQYF
TRBD2	TRBJ2-3	19	TRBV23-1	NA	TGCGCCAGCAGTCAACCAATTAGCGGGAGGGCCTTTGGCACAGATACGCAGTATTTT	CASSQPISGRAFGTDTQYF
TRBD1	TRBJ2-7	15	TRBV27	few	TGTGCCAGCAGTCTGGCCGGGACAGGGTTATACGAGCAGTACTTC	CASSLAGTGLYEQYF
TRBD2	TRBJ2-2	16	TRBV7-8	few	TGTGCCAGCAGCTTACTAGGGACTAGGAACGGCGGGGAGCTGTTTTTT	CASSLLGTRNGGELFF
NA	TRBJ1-1	12	TRBV5-6	NA	TGTGCCAGCAGCCCAGGAACACTTGAAGCTTTCTTT	CASSPGTLEAFF
TRBD2	TRBJ2-5	15	TRBV18	NA	TGTGCCTCTCATCCCGGGCTAGCGGGAGAGGAGACCCAGTACTTC	CASHPGLAGEETQYF
TRBD1	TRBJ1-2	18	TRBV4-3	NA	TGCGCCAGCAGCCAGGACCTAAGGACCGGGACAGGGATATATGGCTACACCTTC	CASSQDLRTGTGIYGYTF
NA	TRBJ1-5	15	TRBV7-2	NA	TGTGCCAGCAGCTTAGGGCAGAATAGCAATCAGCCCCAGCATTTT	CASSLGQNSNQPQHF
TRBD1	TRBJ1-2	12	TRBV7-2	NA	TGTGCCAGCAGCGAGACAGGGAAGACTTCAACCTTC	CASSETGKTSTF
TRBD1	TRBJ2-5	15	TRBV5-4	NA	TGTGCCAGCAGCTCCCGGGACAGATCTTGGGAGACCCAGTACTTC	CASSSRDRSWETQYF
NA	TRBJ2-7	12	TRBV6-5	NA	TGTGCCAGCAGTTCCCACGGGGGTGGGCAGTACTTC	CASSSHGGGQYF
NA	TRBJ2-3	13	TRBV7-9	NA	TGTGCCAGCAGCTTCGGACTCACAGATACGCAGTATTTT	CASSFGLTDTQYF
NA	TRBJ1-2	13	TRBV27	NA	TGTGCCAGCAGTTTATACGGGTCGGATGGCTACACCTTC	CASSLYGSDGYTF
NA	TRBJ1-2	15	TRBV28	NA	TGTGCCAGCAGTTTATGGGCGGTGCCGGTCTATGGCTACACCTTC	CASSLWAVPVYGYTF
NA	TRBJ2-2	13	TRBV11-3	once	TGTGCCAGCAGCCAACAGAGAACCGGGGAGCTGTTTTTT	CASSQQRTGELFF
NA	TRBJ1-2	15	TRBV19	NA	TGTGCCAGTAGTATGGCGCCAGGGAACAACTATGGCTACACCTTC	CASSMAPGNNYGYTF
NA	TRBJ1-2	13	TRBV28	once	TGTGCCAGCATTTCTGGGGGGAGGGGTGGCTACACCTTC	CASISGGRGGYTF
NA	TRBJ2-1	16	TRBV7-9	NA	TGTGCCAGCAGCTTAGACGCAGGGATTTCCTACAATGAGCAGTTCTTC	CASSLDAGISYNEQFF
NA	TRBJ2-3	21	TRBV4-3	NA	TGCGCCAGCAGCCAAGAATTAGCCAGTTTGGGGGGACGCGGCCCCACAGATACGCAGTATTTT	CASSQELASLGGRGPTDTQYF
TRBD2	TRBJ2-1	13	TRBV28	NA	TGTGCCAGCAGGAGCGGGGGGGAAGATGAGCAGTTCTTC	CASRSGGEDEQFF
TRBD2	TRBJ2-3	15	TRBV13	NA	TGTGCCAGCAGCCCAAGGACTAGCCGCACAGATACGCAGTATTTT	CASSPRTSRTDTQYF
TRBD2	TRBJ2-7	14	TRBV18	NA	TGTGCCAGCTCACCTCTAGCGGGAGACTACGAGCAGTACTTC	CASSPLAGDYEQYF
NA	TRBJ1-2	14	TRBV15	NA	TGTGCCACCAGCAGCGACCATGGGGCCTATGGCTACACCTTC	CATSSDHGAYGYTF
NA	TRBJ2-5	17	TRBV7-6	NA	TGTGCCAGCAGCTTATCCCAAATGGGTGCAGGGGGGGAGACCCAGTACTTC	CASSLSQMGAGGETQYF
NA	TRBJ1-1	16	TRBV11-2	few	TGTGCCAGCAGCTTACACCTACCAGGGGCCTCGTCTGAAGCTTTCTTT	CASSLHLPGASSEAFF
TRBD2	TRBJ2-2	15	TRBV7-2	few	TGTGCCAGCAGGAGCGGGGGGGCCTTAACCGGGGAGCTGTTTTTT	CASRSGGALTGELFF
NA	TRBJ2-7	14	TRBV7-2	NA	TGTGCCAGCAGCTTAGAGCCAGGGTCCTACGAGCAGTACTTC	CASSLEPGSYEQYF
TRBD1	TRBJ1-2	14	TRBV2	NA	TGTGCCAGCAGTGTTGGGCAGGGGGACTATGGCTACACCTTC	CASSVGQGDYGYTF
TRBD1	TRBJ1-1	14	TRBV5-1	NA	TGCGCCAGCAGCTTGCAGGACAGGACCACTGAAGCTTTCTTT	CASSLQDRTTEAFF
NA	TRBJ1-1	14	TRBV7-2	NA	TGTGCCAGCAGCTTATTACAGGTCTTCGCTGAAGCTTTCTTT	CASSLLQVFAEAFF
NA	TRBJ1-4	14	TRBV19	NA	TGTGCCAGTAGTCGGCGGGGGCATGATGAAAAACTGTTTTTT	CASSRRGHDEKLFF
TRBD2	TRBJ2-2	19	TRBV5-8	NA	TGTGCCAGCAGCTTGATACTTACCAGCGGGAGTAGAGACGGCGGGGAGCTGTTTTTT	CASSLILTSGSRDGGELFF
TRBD1	TRBJ2-5	15	TRBV7-3	once	TGTGCCAGCAGCTACGGGACAGGGGGCGGCGAGACCCAGTACTTC	CASSYGTGGGETQYF
TRBD1	TRBJ1-4	16	TRBV27	NA	TGTGCCAGCAGTTCATGGACAGGGGGCAGTAATGAAAAACTGTTTTTT	CASSSWTGGSNEKLFF
NA	TRBJ1-2	17	TRBV7-2	NA	TGTGCCAGCAGCTCACACCAGACTAAGACACACACCTATGGCTACACCTTC	CASSSHQTKTHTYGYTF
TRBD2	TRBJ2-1	16	TRBV5-4	NA	TGTGCCAGCAGCTCCGCGGGACTAGCGGGAAACAATGAGCAGTTCTTC	CASSSAGLAGNNEQFF
TRBD1	TRBJ1-6	15	TRBV30	once	TGTGCCTGGAGTGTATCGGGACAGGGCCATAAACCCCTCCACTTT	CAWSVSGQGHKPLHF
NA	TRBJ2-1	15	TRBV19	NA	TGTGCCAGTAGTATAGGCGACACGGTTATCGATGAGCAGTTCTTC	CASSIGDTVIDEQFF
NA	TRBJ1-4	17	TRBV5-1	NA	TGCGCCAGCAGCTTGGCACCTACAGGTCCAACTAATGAAAAACTGTTTTTT	CASSLAPTGPTNEKLFF
NA	TRBJ1-1	14	TRBV20-1	NA	TGCAGTGCTAGTGAAGGTTCTTGGAGCACTGAAGCTTTCTTT	CSASEGSWSTEAFF
TRBD1	TRBJ2-2	14	TRBV11-2	NA	TGTGCCAGTCAATGGGACAGGGGCACCGGGGAGCTGTTTTTT	CASQWDRGTGELFF
TRBD2	TRBJ2-5	14	TRBV9	once	TGTGCCAGCAGCACTTCCCGGGGCGGGGGGACCCAGTACTTC	CASSTSRGGGTQYF
NA	TRBJ2-3	13	TRBV7-3	NA	TGTGCCAGCAGCTTAAACACAGGGCCAGGTCTGTATTTT	CASSLNTGPGLYF
NA	TRBJ1-4	15	TRBV4-2	NA	TGTGCCAGCAGCCAAGAAGGTCAACGCGGTGAAAAACTGTTTTTT	CASSQEGQRGEKLFF
TRBD1	TRBJ1-1	13	TRBV18	NA	TGTGCCAGCTCTCTGGGGACAGGCGGGATCGCTTTCTTT	CASSLGTGGIAFF
NA	TRBJ2-1	17	TRBV5-1	NA	TGCGCCAGCAGCTTGACTATGACTAGTAAGGGGAACAATGAGCAGTTCTTC	CASSLTMTSKGNNEQFF
TRBD2	TRBJ2-3	20	TRBV13	NA	TGTGCCAGCAGCTTACGGTTTGAGTGGGCGGGAGGCCCGAACGGGGATACGCAGTATTTT	CASSLRFEWAGGPNGDTQYF
NA	TRBJ2-4	16	TRBV28	NA	TGTGCCAGCACCTATTCCGGGTCTCGAGCCAAAAACATTCAGTACTTC	CASTYSGSRAKNIQYF
TRBD1	TRBJ1-2	13	TRBV7-2	NA	TGTGCCAGCAGACCGGACAGGGTAGATGGCTACACCTTC	CASRPDRVDGYTF
NA	TRBJ1-4	12	TRBV5-5	NA	TGTGCCAGCACGGGTTCTAATGAAAAACTGTTTTTT	CASTGSNEKLFF
TRBD1	TRBJ2-5	14	TRBV7-9	NA	TGTGCCAGCAGCTTAGTCACAGGGGTGGAGACCCAGTACTTC	CASSLVTGVETQYF
NA	TRBJ1-1	14	TRBV7-2	NA	TGTGCCAGCAGCGTGGGACTGCTGAACACTGAAGCTTTCTTT	CASSVGLLNTEAFF
NA	TRBJ2-5	16	TRBV7-9	NA	TGTGCCAGCAGCTTAATCGACTACCCGGGCCAAGAGACCCAGTACTTC	CASSLIDYPGQETQYF